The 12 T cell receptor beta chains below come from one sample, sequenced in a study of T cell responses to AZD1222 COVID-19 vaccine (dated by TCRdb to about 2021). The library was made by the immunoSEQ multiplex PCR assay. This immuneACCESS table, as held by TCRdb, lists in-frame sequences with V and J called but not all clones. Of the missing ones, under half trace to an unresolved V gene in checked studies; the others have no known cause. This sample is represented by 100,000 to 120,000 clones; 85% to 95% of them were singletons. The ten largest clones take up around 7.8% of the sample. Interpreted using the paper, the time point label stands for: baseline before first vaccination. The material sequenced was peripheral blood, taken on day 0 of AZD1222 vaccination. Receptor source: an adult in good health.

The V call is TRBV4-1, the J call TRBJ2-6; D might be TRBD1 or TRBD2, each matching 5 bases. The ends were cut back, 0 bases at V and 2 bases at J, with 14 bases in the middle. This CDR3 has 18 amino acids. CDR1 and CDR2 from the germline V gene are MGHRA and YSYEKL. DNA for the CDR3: TGCGCCAGCAGCCAAGATGGGGGTGAAGCGGCTGGGGCCAACGTCCTGACTTTC. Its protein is CASSQDGGEAAGANVLTF.

CDR3 nucleotide sequence: TGTGCCACCACAACTTCATCTGGAAACACCATATATTTT. As protein: CATTTSSGNTIYF. The chain employs TRBV6-5 and TRBJ1-3; the D is unclear. Germline CDR1 reads MNHEY; CDR2 reads SVGAGI. CDR3 length: 13 residues. Trimming pared 10 bases from V and 1 base from J, leaving 11 bases between.

The CDR3 DNA follows: TGTGCCAGCACTGGGACAGGGGGTTTTAGCAATCAGCCCCAGCATTTT. Protein sequence: CASTGTGGFSNQPQHF. The chain carries TRBV6-6 and TRBJ1-5, with 11 bases that match TRBD1. Trimming removed 7 bases from V and 0 bases from J; junction bases left unmatched: 5. The CDR3 is 16 amino acids. Per germline, CDR1 MNHNY and CDR2 SVGAGI (reference sequence).

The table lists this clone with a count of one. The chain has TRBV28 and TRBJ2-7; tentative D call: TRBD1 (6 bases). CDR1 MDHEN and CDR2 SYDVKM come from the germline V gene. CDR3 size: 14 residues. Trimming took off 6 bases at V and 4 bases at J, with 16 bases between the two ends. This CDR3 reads CASSDLRGVYEQYF. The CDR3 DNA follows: TGTGCCAGCAGCGACCTCAGGGGAGTTTACGAGCAGTACTTC.

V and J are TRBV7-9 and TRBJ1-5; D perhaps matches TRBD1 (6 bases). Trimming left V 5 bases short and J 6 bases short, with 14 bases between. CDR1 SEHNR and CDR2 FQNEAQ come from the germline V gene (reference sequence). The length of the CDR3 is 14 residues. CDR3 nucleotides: TGTGCCAGCAGCGCCACAGGGCGGGTTCAGCCCCAGCATTTT. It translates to CASSATGRVQPQHF.

The CDR3 reads CASSLAVLAGGSNQPQHF. CDR3 DNA sequence: TGTGCCAGCAGCTTGGCCGTATTGGCCGGGGGCAGCAATCAGCCCCAGCATTTT. This rearrangement joins TRBV5-8 to TRBJ1-5; possible D gene TRBD1, 6 bases. Deletions cut 0 bases from V and 1 base from J, with 17 bases between. CDR3 length: 18 amino acids. In germline, CDR1 is SGHTS, CDR2 YDEGEE. Full variable domain (outside the CDR3, taken from reference TRBV5-8 and TRBJ1-5): EAGVTQSPTHLIKTRGQQATLRCSPISGHTSVYWYQQALGLGLQFLLWYDEGEERNRGNFPPRFSGRQFPNYSSELNVNALELEDSALYLCASSLAVLAGGSNQPQHFGDGTRLSIL.

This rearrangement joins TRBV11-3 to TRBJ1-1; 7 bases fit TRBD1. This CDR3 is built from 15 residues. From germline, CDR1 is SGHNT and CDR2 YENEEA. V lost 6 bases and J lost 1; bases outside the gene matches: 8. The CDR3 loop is CASSGPGQQNTEAFF. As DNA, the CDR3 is TGTGCCAGCAGTGGTCCGGGACAGCAGAACACTGAAGCTTTCTTT.

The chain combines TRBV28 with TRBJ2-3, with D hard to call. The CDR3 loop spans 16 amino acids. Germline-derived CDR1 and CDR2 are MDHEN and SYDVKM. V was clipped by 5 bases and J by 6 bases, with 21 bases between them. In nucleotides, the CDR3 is TGTGCCAGCAGTCTGTTATTTGGGCTCGAGGCCGATACGCAGTATTTT. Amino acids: CASSLLFGLEADTQYF.

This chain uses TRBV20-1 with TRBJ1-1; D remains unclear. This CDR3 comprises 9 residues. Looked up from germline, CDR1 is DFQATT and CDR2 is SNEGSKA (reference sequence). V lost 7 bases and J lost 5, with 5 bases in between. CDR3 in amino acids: CSVRTEAFF. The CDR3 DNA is TGCAGTGTACGAACTGAAGCTTTCTTT.

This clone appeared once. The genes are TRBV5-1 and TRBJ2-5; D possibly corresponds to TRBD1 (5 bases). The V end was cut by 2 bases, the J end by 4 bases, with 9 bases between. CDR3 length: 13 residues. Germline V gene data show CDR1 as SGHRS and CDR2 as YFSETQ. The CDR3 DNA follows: TGCGCCAGCAGCTTAGGCCAGGGAGAGACCCAGTACTTC. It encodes CASSLGQGETQYF.

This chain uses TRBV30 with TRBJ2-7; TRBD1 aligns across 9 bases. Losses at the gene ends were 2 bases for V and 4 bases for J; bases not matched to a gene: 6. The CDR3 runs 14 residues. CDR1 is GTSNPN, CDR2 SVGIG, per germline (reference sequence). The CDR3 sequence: CAWSFRDRDYEQYF. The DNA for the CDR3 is TGTGCCTGGAGTTTCCGGGACAGGGATTACGAGCAGTACTTC. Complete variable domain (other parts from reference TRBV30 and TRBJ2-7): SQTIHQWPATLVQPVGSPLSLECTVEGTSNPNLYWYRQAAGRGLQLLFYSVGIGQISSEVPQNLSASRPQDRQFILSSKKLLLSDSGFYLCAWSFRDRDYEQYFGPGTRLTVT.

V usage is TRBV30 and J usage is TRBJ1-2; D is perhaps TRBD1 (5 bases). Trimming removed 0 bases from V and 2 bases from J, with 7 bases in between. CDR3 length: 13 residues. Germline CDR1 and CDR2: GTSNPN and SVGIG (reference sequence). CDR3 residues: CAWSVGRNYGYTF. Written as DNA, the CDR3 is TGTGCCTGGAGTGTGGGACGGAACTATGGCTACACCTTC.